This T cell receptor (beta chain) appears in the sequencing data of a study of PD-L1 blockade in urothelial cancer. Assay: immunoSEQ multiplex PCR; the TCRdb copy retains only in-frame clones and omits some. This sample yields some 74,000 clones, of which approximately 80% are seen a single time; more than 6.5% belongs to the top ten. Sample time point: pretreatment peripheral blood. The V end lost 1 base, the J end lost 3 bases, and 7 bases lay between the germline ends. CDR1 and CDR2 (germline): MDHEN, SYDVKM. The CDR3 spans 13 residues. This receptor was identified in a man aged 40-49 years with urothelial cancer. Sequencing was performed on PBMCs, taken around atezolizumab (anti-PD-L1) treatment. The chain combines TRBV28 with TRBJ2-7; D remains unclear. The CDR3 DNA is TGTGCCAGCAGTTTATTCCGGTACTACGAGCAGTACTTC. Its translation: CASSLFRYYEQYF.